A single sample gave rise to the 26 T cell receptor beta chains below, sequenced in a study of control samples from healthy donors and cancer patients. Sequencing was performed with immunoSEQ multiplex PCR; in TCRdb, only in-frame clones are kept and a portion is missing. The sample carries some 190,000 clones, 91% recorded once. Sequencing was carried out using blood. Receptor source: a man aged 25 to 40 in good health.

This clone has only a few counts. Other nucleotide sequences in the sample specify the same CDR3. This sequence joins TRBV11-2 and TRBJ1-1; TRBD1 might be the D (5 bases). The CDR3 is 16 residues long. Germline V CDR1 and CDR2: SGHAT, FQNNGV. V was trimmed by 3 bases and J by 8 bases, leaving 22 bases between them. In nucleotides, the CDR3 is TGTGCCAGCAGCTTGCAGCATGCGTCGGGGCGGGGGGAAGCTTTCTTT. Protein sequence: CASSLQHASGRGEAFF.

This chain joins TRBV7-9 and TRBJ2-5, with 10 bases matching TRBD1. Germline V lookup: CDR1 SEHNR, CDR2 FQNEAQ (reference sequence). This CDR3 comprises 16 residues. V trimming: 0 bases; J trimming: 5 bases; junction bases outside the gene matches: 6. The DNA for the CDR3 is TGTGCCAGCAGCTTAGCGAGGACAGGGGGATGGGAGACCCAGTACTTC. Translation: CASSLARTGGWETQYF.

V gene TRBV14 combines with J gene TRBJ2-7, with D possibly being TRBD2 (6 bases). The V gene lost 0 bases and the J gene lost 2 bases, with 17 bases spanning the gap. CDR1 and CDR2 from the germline V gene are SGHDN and FVKESK. The CDR3 consists of 17 residues. The chain's CDR3 is CASSQDAWGRGTYEQYF. The CDR3 nucleotides are TGTGCCAGCAGCCAAGACGCTTGGGGACGGGGGACCTACGAGCAGTACTTC.

The chain carries TRBV7-9 and TRBJ1-5, with D unclear. Germline-derived CDR1 and CDR2 are SEHNR and FQNEAQ (reference sequence). The CDR3 extends over 17 amino acids. Trimming left V 5 bases short and J 4 bases short, with 21 bases between. Written as DNA, the CDR3 is TGTGCCAGCAGCCTACCCCCTATTATGGGGATTAATCAGCCCCAGCATTTT. It translates to CASSLPPIMGINQPQHF.

For the CDR3, the DNA is TGCGCCAGCAGCTTGGATAGCGGGGGGTTAAACACCGGGGAGCTGTTTTTT. This codes for CASSLDSGGLNTGELFF. The rearrangement uses TRBV5-1 and TRBJ2-2; TRBD2 matches at 10 bases. The CDR3 is 17 residues long. Germline V gives CDR1 SGHRS, CDR2 YFSETQ. With 0 bases clipped from V and 2 bases from J, the junction kept 4 bases outside the gene matches.

The genes are TRBV27 and TRBJ2-3; D remains ambiguous. From germline, CDR1 is MNHEY and CDR2 SMNVEV (reference sequence). The CDR3 contains 11 residues. V lost 6 bases and J lost 6, with 7 bases in between. DNA of the CDR3: TGTGCCAGCAGCAAAAGGGATACGCAGTATTTT. This codes for CASSKRDTQYF.

V is TRBV18 and J is TRBJ2-5; the D gene is possibly TRBD1 (6 bases). CDR1 KGHSH and CDR2 LQKENI come from the germline V gene. Trimming stripped 6 bases from V and 2 bases from J, with 10 bases between. The CDR3 spans 13 residues. The CDR3 here is CASSDSLQETQYF. DNA for the CDR3: TGTGCCAGCTCGGACAGCTTACAAGAGACCCAGTACTTC.

The rearrangement uses TRBV2 and TRBJ2-1, with D possibly matching TRBD2 (6 bases). Germline-derived CDR1 and CDR2 are SNHLY and FYNNEI. Trimming removed 4 bases from V and 5 bases from J, with 15 bases in between. This CDR3 spans 15 amino acids. The CDR3, as DNA: TGTGCCAGCAGTGGGTTACGGGGGAAGAACAATGAGCAGTTCTTC. The encoded protein is CASSGLRGKNNEQFF.

V is TRBV27 and J is TRBJ1-6; no reliable D call. Germline lookup yields CDR1 MNHEY and CDR2 SMNVEV (reference sequence). The CDR3 sequence is 16 residues long. V shed 1 base and J shed 6 bases, with 13 bases lying between them. CDR3 sequence (DNA): TGTGCCAGCAGTTTATATTCATCGGGGTCTAATTCACCCCTCCACTTT. Protein sequence: CASSLYSSGSNSPLHF.

The chain joins TRBV4-1 to TRBJ1-2; 10 bases agree with TRBD1. CDR3 length: 15 residues. Germline V gives CDR1 MGHRA, CDR2 YSYEKL. Trimming at V came to 4 bases and at J to 0 bases, leaving 2 bases not matched to a gene. The CDR3 is CASSLGQGANYGYTF. Written as DNA, the CDR3 is TGCGCCAGCAGCCTCGGACAGGGGGCTAACTATGGCTACACCTTC.

This chain joins TRBV10-3 and TRBJ1-6, with TRBD1 as a possible D gene (6 bases). Trimming took 5 bases from V and 10 from J, leaving 15 bases between them. CDR1 is ENHRY, CDR2 SYGVKD, per germline. The CDR3 loop spans 14 amino acids. The CDR3 DNA reads as TGTGCCATCAGTCCAGGGGTGGAAAGCTCACCCCTCCACTTT. Translation: CAISPGVESSPLHF.

This clone was recorded only once. The V gene is TRBV19, the J gene TRBJ1-2, with no clear D. Germline V gene lookup returns CDR1 LNHDA and CDR2 SQIVND (reference sequence). The CDR3 extends over 11 amino acids. Trimming took off 10 bases at V and 0 bases at J, with 6 bases between the two ends. Written as DNA, the CDR3 is TGTGCCACCGACGCTAACTATGGCTACACCTTC. This codes for CATDANYGYTF. Complete variable domain (other parts from reference TRBV19 and TRBJ1-2): DGGITQSPKYLFRKEGQNVTLSCEQNLNHDAMYWYRQDPGQGLRLIYYSQIVNDFQKGDIAEGYSVSREKKESFPLTVTSAQKNPTAFYLCATDANYGYTFGSGTRLTVV.

The rearrangement joins TRBV29-1 to TRBJ2-2, with a weak D call TRBD1 (6 bases). The CDR3 spans 15 residues. Germline V gene lookup returns CDR1 SQVTM and CDR2 ANQGSEA. V lost 6 bases to trimming and J lost 0 bases, with 14 bases between them. CDR3 sequence: CSVGDRTTNTGELFF. As DNA, the CDR3 is TGCAGCGTCGGCGACAGGACAACGAACACCGGGGAGCTGTTTTTT.

The chain employs TRBV6-5 and TRBJ1-1; D unresolved. From germline, CDR1 is MNHEY and CDR2 SVGAGI. The CDR3 sequence is 13 residues long. V was clipped by 5 bases and J by 3 bases, with 10 bases between them. The CDR3 sequence is CASSRGEDTEAFF. CDR3 nucleotides: TGTGCCAGCAGTCGGGGTGAGGACACTGAAGCTTTCTTT.

The V and J genes are TRBV15 and TRBJ2-3, with D perhaps matching TRBD1 (6 bases). This CDR3 comprises 17 residues. CDR1 and CDR2 (germline): LNHNV, YYDKDF (reference sequence). V lost 5 bases and J 0 bases, leaving 18 bases between the germline ends. For the CDR3, the DNA is TGTGCCACCAGCCGTGACCCCGGACAGAGAAGCACAGATACGCAGTATTTT. This gives the protein CATSRDPGQRSTDTQYF.

The rearrangement joins TRBV2 to TRBJ1-4; unclear D gene. Germline values: CDR1 SNHLY, CDR2 FYNNEI. This CDR3 has 14 residues. CDR3 bases: TGTGCGGGCGGAGGGAGATCAACTAATGAAAAACTGTTTTTT. As protein: CAGGGRSTNEKLFF.

This chain links TRBV6-5 with TRBJ1-2; D may be TRBD1 (6 bases). V lost 6 bases and J 7 bases, leaving 18 bases between the germline ends. The CDR3 covers 14 residues. The germline CDR1 and CDR2 sequences are MNHEY and SVGAGI. CDR3: CASRWPQGGGGYTF. The CDR3 DNA sequence: TGTGCCAGCAGATGGCCACAGGGTGGAGGTGGCTACACCTTC.

V and J are TRBV30 and TRBJ1-2, with TRBD1 identical over 7 bases. J lost 4 bases, V lost 2 bases, and 16 bases had no gene match. The CDR3 spans 17 residues. Per germline, CDR1 GTSNPN and CDR2 SVGIG (reference sequence). CDR3 loop: CAWSNEKATGSGYGYTF. The CDR3 DNA reads TGTGCCTGGAGTAACGAAAAAGCGACAGGGTCGGGCTATGGCTACACCTTC.

The gene calls are TRBV30 and TRBJ2-7; perhaps TRBD1 as D (6 bases). The CDR3 runs 14 residues. The V end was cut by 3 bases, the J end by 3 bases, with 15 bases between. Germline-derived CDR1 and CDR2 are GTSNPN and SVGIG (reference sequence). For the CDR3, the DNA is TGTGCCTGGAGAACCGGACAGCAGATCTACGAGCAGTACTTC. Protein sequence: CAWRTGQQIYEQYF.

The genes are TRBV7-9 and TRBJ1-1; D ambiguous. The CDR3 is 14 residues long. Germline loops: CDR1 SEHNR, CDR2 FQNEAQ (reference sequence). The V and J ends lost 2 bases and 3 bases respectively, with 10 bases between them. CDR3 in amino acids: CASSLLDGDTEAFF. In DNA, the CDR3 is TGTGCCAGCAGCTTACTCGACGGGGACACTGAAGCTTTCTTT.

V and J are TRBV2 and TRBJ1-2, with D tentatively TRBD1 (5 bases). This CDR3 region has 13 residues. Germline assignment: CDR1 SNHLY and CDR2 FYNNEI. The V gene lost 2 bases and the J gene lost 4 bases, with 8 bases spanning the gap. CDR3 sequence: CASSELTAYGYTF. For the CDR3, the DNA is TGTGCCAGCAGTGAATTGACAGCCTATGGCTACACCTTC.

The rearrangement uses TRBV7-9 and TRBJ2-1, with D possibly matching TRBD1 (6 bases). Germline-derived CDR1 and CDR2 are SEHNR and FQNEAQ (reference sequence). The CDR3 sequence is 14 residues long. The ends were cut back, 7 bases at V and 7 bases at J, with 17 bases in the middle. CDR3 sequence reads: CASTSYRVGNEQFF. The DNA of the CDR3 is TGTGCCAGCACCTCCTACAGGGTTGGAAATGAGCAGTTCTTC.

This chain joins TRBV10-3 and TRBJ2-7, with a possible D match to TRBD1 (5 bases). The CDR3 sequence is 13 residues long. Trimming removed 1 base at V and 6 bases at J, with 10 bases between. Germline CDR1 ENHRY, CDR2 SYGVKD. The CDR3 nucleotides are TGTGCCATCAGTGAGTTGGGGCCCGCCGAGCAGTACTTC. Translated, it gives CAISELGPAEQYF.

This chain links TRBV30 with TRBJ1-2; D not resolved. V shed 3 bases and J shed 5 bases, with 10 bases lying between them. There are 12 residues in the CDR3. CDR1 and CDR2 from the germline V gene are GTSNPN and SVGIG (reference sequence). CDR3 sequence reads: CAWSAVLYGYTF. DNA for the CDR3: TGTGCCTGGAGCGCGGTCTTATATGGCTACACCTTC.

The CDR3 loop is CASRRRAGDSPLHF. The CDR3, as DNA: TGTGCCAGTAGACGTCGCGCGGGGGATTCACCCCTCCACTTT. The rearrangement links TRBV19 to TRBJ1-6, with D possibly matching TRBD1 (5 bases). The CDR3 sequence is 14 residues long. V lost 6 bases, J lost 8 bases, and 14 bases lay in between. Germline CDR1 is LNHDA and CDR2 is SQIVND (reference sequence). The full variable domain, completed using reference TRBV19 and TRBJ1-6, is DGGITQSPKYLFRKEGQNVTLSCEQNLNHDAMYWYRQDPGQGLRLIYYSQIVNDFQKGDIAEGYSVSREKKESFPLTVTSAQKNPTAFYLCASRRRAGDSPLHFGNGTRLTVT.

This chain links TRBV6-4 with TRBJ2-3, with 8 bases lining up with TRBD1. Germline-derived CDR1 and CDR2 are MRHNA and SNTAGT. This CDR3 has 13 amino acids. V shed 6 bases and J 4 bases; nucleotides not matched to a gene: 3. CDR3 region: CASSKTGADTQYF. The CDR3 DNA reads TGTGCCAGCAGCAAGACAGGGGCAGATACGCAGTATTTT.